Listed here are 29 T cell receptor beta chains from one sample, sequenced in a study of CXCR3-negative and CXCR3-positive naive CD8 T cells. TRB cDNA libraries were made by UMI-labeled 5' RACE. Using the 5' RACE reads, TCRdb records one entry per CDR3 protein without DNA. This sample contains around 140,000 distinct CDR3 sequences. Antigens of these TCRs are unknown. Findings and caveats of the study: Higher TRB CDR3 hydrophobicity marked CXCR3-positive naive cells relative to CXCR3-negative naive cells.

The specimen was naive CXCR3+ CD8+ T cells from blood. Subset here: CD45RO-CCR7+CD27+CD95- naive CD8+ T cells expressing CXCR3 (TNR3+). These receptors came from a human donor in good health. Some clones in this sample may be carry-over from other donors' samples.

The chain couples TRBV4-1 to TRBJ2-1; TCRdb's D call, TRBD1, is unchecked because there is no DNA. This CDR3 comprises 16 residues. CDR1 is MGHRA, CDR2 YSYEKL, per germline. The CDR3 sequence: CASSQFPGGEYNEQFF.

The chain recombines TRBV6-5 with TRBJ2-5; TCRdb designates TRBD1, a call that cannot be tested without DNA. This CDR3 contains 15 residues. The germline CDR1 and CDR2 sequences are MNHEY and SVGAGI. Here the CDR3 reads CASTRQGVYQETQYF.

The gene calls are TRBV7-8 and TRBJ2-1; TCRdb outputs TRBD1, but without DNA this stays unchecked. The V gene's germline CDR1 is SGHVS and CDR2 FQNEAQ. CDR3 length: 15 residues. The CDR3 protein is CASSFSGGAYNEQFF. Full variable domain (rest looked up from reference TRBV7-8 and TRBJ2-1): GAGVSQSPRYKVAKRGQDVALRCDPISGHVSLFWYQQALGQGPEFLTYFQNEAQLDKSGLPSDRFFAERPEGSVSTLKIQRTQQEDSAVYLCASSFSGGAYNEQFFGPGTRLTVL.

The chain joins TRBV7-9 to TRBJ2-1; TCRdb gives TRBD1 as the D gene, but with no DNA this cannot be confirmed. This CDR3 has 15 residues. Germline V gene lookup returns CDR1 SEHNR and CDR2 FQNEAQ (reference sequence). This CDR3 reads CASSSPLGGWDEQFF.

The V call is TRBV29-1, the J call TRBJ2-1; as DNA is missing, the TRBD2 call by TCRdb cannot be tested. This CDR3 has 14 residues. Germline CDR1 SQVTM, CDR2 ANQGSEA. CDR3 region: CSVTGTSGSNEQFF.

CDR3 in amino acids: CASSLETVNTEAFF. This chain joins TRBV3-1 and TRBJ1-1; without DNA, the TCRdb call of TRBD1 cannot be checked. The CDR3 consists of 14 residues. CDR1 and CDR2 (germline): LGHDT, YNNKEL (reference sequence).

The rearrangement joins TRBV5-6 to TRBJ1-2; the D gene TCRdb calls, TRBD1, cannot be checked with no DNA. Germline V gives CDR1 SGHDT, CDR2 YYEEEE. CDR3 size: 14 residues. CDR3: CASSPVGAGYGYTF.

The chain combines TRBV7-8 with TRBJ2-1; TCRdb outputs TRBD2, but without DNA this stays unchecked. The V gene's germline CDR1 is SGHVS and CDR2 FQNEAQ. The CDR3 is 17 amino acids. The CDR3 reads CASSLELGSGPYNEQFF.

This chain links TRBV12-3 or TRBV12-4 with TRBJ1-2; TCRdb's D call, TRBD1, is unchecked because there is no DNA. CDR3 length equals 15 residues. The CDR3 sequence: CASTQSIALLSGYTF.

The CDR3 here is CASSLVVRSTDTQYF. The genes are TRBV12-3 or TRBV12-4 and TRBJ2-3. The CDR3 sequence is 15 residues long.

The CDR3 loop is CASSLTGNSYEQYF. V gene TRBV5-1 combines with J gene TRBJ2-7. CDR3 length: 14 residues. CDR1 and CDR2 from the germline V gene are SGHRS and YFSETQ.

The chain has TRBV29-1 and TRBJ2-7; checking the TCRdb D call of TRBD2 is not possible without DNA. CDR3 length equals 14 residues. CDR1 and CDR2 from the germline V gene are SQVTM and ANQGSEA. This CDR3 reads CSVLLSGVGYEQYF.

J is TRBJ2-7 and V is TRBV27; with no DNA, the TCRdb D assignment of TRBD1 cannot be verified. Germline CDR1 MNHEY, CDR2 SMNVEV (reference sequence). This CDR3 region has 18 residues. CDR3: CASSLMDSNPFPSYEQYF.

J is TRBJ1-5 and V is TRBV7-9. Germline V gives CDR1 SEHNR, CDR2 FQNEAQ (reference sequence). This CDR3 has 12 amino acids. The CDR3 reads CASSLGTQPQHF.

The chain employs TRBV27 and TRBJ2-1. The CDR3 sequence is 13 residues long. Germline V gene data show CDR1 as MNHEY and CDR2 as SMNVEV (reference sequence). CDR3 in amino acids: CASSFSGDNEQFF.

The chain employs TRBV13 and TRBJ2-1; absent DNA, TCRdb's TRBD1 call cannot be checked. CDR1 and CDR2 (germline): PRHDT, FYEKMQ (reference sequence). The length of the CDR3 is 14 residues. The CDR3 protein is CASRSLTGGSKQFF.

CDR3 region: CSVEGDRTDTQYF. The chain carries TRBV20-1 and TRBJ2-3; as DNA is missing, the TRBD1 call by TCRdb cannot be tested. Germline V gene lookup returns CDR1 DFQATT and CDR2 SNEGSKA (reference sequence). The CDR3 spans 13 residues.

The chain is built from TRBV21-1 and TRBJ2-2; the D call of TRBD1 rests on TCRdb alone, since no DNA is present to check it. TRBV21-1 is classified as a pseudogene. The CDR3 runs 16 residues. CDR3 sequence: CASSKVGQGYTGELFF.

V gene TRBV14 combines with J gene TRBJ1-2; TCRdb names TRBD1, which stays unverified in the absence of DNA. This CDR3 is built from 14 residues. CDR1 is SGHDN and CDR2 is FVKESK in the germline V gene. The CDR3 reads CASSQGTGPWGYTF.

This chain connects TRBV20-1 to TRBJ2-7; lacking DNA, the TRBD2 call made by TCRdb goes unchecked. Per germline, CDR1 DFQATT and CDR2 SNEGSKA (reference sequence). This CDR3 spans 15 amino acids. CDR3 residues: CSALVDGPFSYEQYF.

V usage is TRBV12-3 or TRBV12-4 and J usage is TRBJ2-1; TCRdb indicates TRBD1, and absent DNA this call remains unverified. The CDR3 length is 15 residues. This CDR3 reads CASSSTGTSYNEQFF.

The rearrangement joins TRBV10-2 to TRBJ2-1; without DNA, the TCRdb call of TRBD1 cannot be checked. Germline CDR1 WSHSY, CDR2 SAAADI. The CDR3 contains 15 residues. The chain's CDR3 is CASLRGDPRYGEQFF.

This sequence joins TRBV24-1 and TRBJ1-5. The germline V gene encodes CDR1 KGHDR and CDR2 SFDVKD. This CDR3 spans 13 amino acids. The CDR3 loop is CATTSGINQPQHF.

The V call is TRBV29-1, the J call TRBJ1-2; with no DNA, the TCRdb D assignment of TRBD1 cannot be verified. This CDR3 is built from 14 residues. The germline CDR1 and CDR2 sequences are SQVTM and ANQGSEA. CDR3 residues: CSVHSGQNNYGYTF. Drawing the rest from reference TRBV29-1 and TRBJ1-2, the complete variable domain is SAVISQKPSRDICQRGTSLTIQCQVDSQVTMMFWYRQQPGQSLTLIATANQGSEATYESGFVIDKFPISRPNLTFSTLTVSNMSPEDSSIYLCSVHSGQNNYGYTFGSGTRLTVV.

This chain uses TRBV9 with TRBJ2-7; the TCRdb call, TRBD2, lacks DNA for checking. Germline CDR1 SGDLS, CDR2 YYNGEE. The CDR3 spans 14 residues. CDR3: CASSVGGGNYEQYF.

The rearrangement uses TRBV6-5 and TRBJ1-4; TCRdb outputs TRBD1, but without DNA this stays unchecked. The CDR3 is made up of 16 amino acids. The germline V gene has CDR1 MNHEY and CDR2 SVGAGI. CDR3 amino acids: CASSYSEQGANQKLFF.

The genes are TRBV20-1 and TRBJ1-1. The CDR3 runs to 12 residues. Germline V gene lookup returns CDR1 DFQATT and CDR2 SNEGSKA (reference sequence). The CDR3 reads CSALIGNTEAFF.

V usage is TRBV28 and J usage is TRBJ2-2. The CDR3 contains 12 residues. Germline V gene data show CDR1 as MDHEN and CDR2 as SYDVKM. CDR3 region: CASSPQAGELFF.

This chain connects TRBV27 to TRBJ2-3; the TCRdb call, TRBD2, lacks DNA for checking. Germline loops: CDR1 MNHEY, CDR2 SMNVEV (reference sequence). This CDR3 is 14 amino acids long. CDR3 residues: CASSQAEPTDTQYF.